This entry is about one TCR beta chain. The antigen is unknown. This CDR3 has 14 amino acids. Germline CDR1 SGHTA, CDR2 FQGNSA. The ends lost 5 bases at V and 5 bases at J; junction bases unmatched: 5. This specimen comes from a study of siplizumab effects on memory and regulatory T cells. Findings of the study overall: No functional test confirmed suppression by proliferating siplizumab-culture Tregs. Proliferating CD4+ or CD8+ clones, roughly 80-97% of them, lacked an assignable naive or memory phenotype. Among sequences traceable to unstimulated CD4+ memory cells, alloreactive ones were significantly reduced by siplizumab. Naive T cell populations appeared to exhibit greater diversity than memory cells and appeared to be major alloresponse contributors.

The table came from immunoSEQ multiplex PCR; TCRdb's copy has only in-frame clones and leaves some out. Counted here are 90,000 to 120,000 clones, about 93% occurring once; the ten biggest clones make up about 0.62%. The rearrangement joins TRBV7-2 to TRBJ2-1, with 8 bases that match TRBD2. The receptor's source is a human donor in good health. Specimen: Tregs sorted from blood. For the CDR3, the DNA is TGTGCCAGCAGCGCTAGCGGGCCGGACAATGAGCAGTTCTTC. Translating gives CASSASGPDNEQFF.